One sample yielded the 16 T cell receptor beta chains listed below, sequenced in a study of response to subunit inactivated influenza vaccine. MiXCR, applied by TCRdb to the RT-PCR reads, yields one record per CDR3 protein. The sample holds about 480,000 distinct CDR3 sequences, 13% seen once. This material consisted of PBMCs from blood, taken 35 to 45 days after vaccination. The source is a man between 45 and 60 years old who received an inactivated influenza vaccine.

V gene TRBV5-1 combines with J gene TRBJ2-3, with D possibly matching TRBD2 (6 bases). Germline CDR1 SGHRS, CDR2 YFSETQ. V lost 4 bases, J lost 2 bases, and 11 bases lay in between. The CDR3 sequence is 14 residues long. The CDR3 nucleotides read TGCGCCAGCAGCCGCGGGGAGAACACAGATACGCAGTATTTT. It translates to CASSRGENTDTQYF.

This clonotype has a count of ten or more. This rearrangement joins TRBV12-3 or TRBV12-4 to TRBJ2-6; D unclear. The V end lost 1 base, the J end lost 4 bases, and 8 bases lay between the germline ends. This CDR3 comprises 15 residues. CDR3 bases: TGTGCCAGCAGTTTAGACAGATCCGGGGCCAACGTCCTGACTTTC. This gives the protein CASSLDRSGANVLTF.

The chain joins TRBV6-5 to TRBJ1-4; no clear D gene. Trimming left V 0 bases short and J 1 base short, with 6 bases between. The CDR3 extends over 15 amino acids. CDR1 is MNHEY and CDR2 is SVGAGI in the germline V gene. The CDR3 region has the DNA TGTGCCAGCAGTTACTCGAGAGGAACTAATGAAAAACTGTTTTTT. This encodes CASSYSRGTNEKLFF.

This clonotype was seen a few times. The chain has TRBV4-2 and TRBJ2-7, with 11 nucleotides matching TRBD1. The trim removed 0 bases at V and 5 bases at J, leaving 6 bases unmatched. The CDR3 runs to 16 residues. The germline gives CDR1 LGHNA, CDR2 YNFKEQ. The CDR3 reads CASSQDLRTGGNEQYF. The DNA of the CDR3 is TGTGCCAGCAGCCAAGATTTGAGGACAGGGGGCAACGAGCAGTACTTC.

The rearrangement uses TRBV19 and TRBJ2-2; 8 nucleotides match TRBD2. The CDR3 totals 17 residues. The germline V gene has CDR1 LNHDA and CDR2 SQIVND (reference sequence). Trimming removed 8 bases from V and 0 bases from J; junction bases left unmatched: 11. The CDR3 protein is CASAGWGGGSNTGELFF. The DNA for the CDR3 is TGTGCCAGTGCAGGTTGGGGCGGGGGGTCGAACACCGGGGAGCTGTTTTTT.

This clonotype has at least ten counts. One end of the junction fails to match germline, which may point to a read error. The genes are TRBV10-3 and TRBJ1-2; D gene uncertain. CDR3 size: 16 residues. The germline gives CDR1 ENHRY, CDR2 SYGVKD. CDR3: CAISESHPLTNSGYTF. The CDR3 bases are TGTGCCATCAGTGAGTCACACCCGCTTACTAACTCTGGCTACACCTTC.

DNA of the CDR3: TGTGCCACCAGCCCCCCCGGACTAGCGGGGGGGGTGTCGTTCTTC. Its translation is CATSPPGLAGGVSFF. J is TRBJ2-1 and V is TRBV15, with 15 bases fitting TRBD2. Losses at the gene ends were 5 bases for V and 15 bases for J; bases not matched to a gene: 11. The germline V gene encodes CDR1 LNHNV and CDR2 YYDKDF (reference sequence). The CDR3 consists of 15 residues.

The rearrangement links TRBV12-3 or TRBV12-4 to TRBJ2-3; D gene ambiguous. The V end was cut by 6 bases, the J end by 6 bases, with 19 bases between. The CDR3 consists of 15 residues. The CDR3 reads CASSLRSAPQDTQYF. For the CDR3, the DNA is TGTGCCAGCAGCCTCCGGTCGGCTCCGCAGGATACGCAGTATTTT.

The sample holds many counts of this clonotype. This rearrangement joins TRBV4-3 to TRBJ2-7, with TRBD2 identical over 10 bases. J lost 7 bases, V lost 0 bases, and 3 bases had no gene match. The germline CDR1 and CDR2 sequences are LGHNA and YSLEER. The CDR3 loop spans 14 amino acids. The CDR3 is CASSQDELAGEQYF. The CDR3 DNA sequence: TGCGCCAGCAGCCAAGACGAACTAGCGGGAGAGCAGTACTTC.

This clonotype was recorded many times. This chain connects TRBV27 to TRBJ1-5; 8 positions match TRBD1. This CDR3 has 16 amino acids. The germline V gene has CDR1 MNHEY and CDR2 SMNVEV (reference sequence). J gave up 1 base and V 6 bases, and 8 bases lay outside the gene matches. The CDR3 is CASRESGQDSNQPQHF. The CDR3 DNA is TGTGCCAGCAGAGAATCGGGACAGGACAGCAATCAGCCCCAGCATTTT.

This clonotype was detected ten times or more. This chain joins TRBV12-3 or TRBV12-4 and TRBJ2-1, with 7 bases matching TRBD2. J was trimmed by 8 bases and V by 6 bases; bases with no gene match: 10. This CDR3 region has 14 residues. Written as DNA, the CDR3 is TGTGCCAGCAGGGGACTAACAGACGTCGATGAGCAGTTCTTC. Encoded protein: CASRGLTDVDEQFF.

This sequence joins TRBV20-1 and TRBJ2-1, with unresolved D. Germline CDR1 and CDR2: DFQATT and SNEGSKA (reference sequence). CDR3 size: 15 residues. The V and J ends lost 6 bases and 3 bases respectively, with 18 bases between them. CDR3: CSAPIPTLRYNEQFF. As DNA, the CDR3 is TGCAGTGCGCCGATCCCCACATTGCGCTACAATGAGCAGTTCTTC.

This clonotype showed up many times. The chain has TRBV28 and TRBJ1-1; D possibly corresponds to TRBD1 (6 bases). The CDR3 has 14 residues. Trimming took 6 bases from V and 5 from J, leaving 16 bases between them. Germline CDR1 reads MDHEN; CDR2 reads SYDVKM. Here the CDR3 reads CASSHRVSGTEAFF. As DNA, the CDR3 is TGTGCCAGCAGCCACAGGGTTTCGGGAACTGAAGCTTTCTTT. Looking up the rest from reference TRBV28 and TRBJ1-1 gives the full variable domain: DVKVTQSSRYLVKRTGEKVFLECVQDMDHENMFWYRQDPGLGLRLIYFSYDVKMKEKGDIPEGYSVSREKKERFSLILESASTNQTSMYLCASSHRVSGTEAFFGQGTRLTVV.

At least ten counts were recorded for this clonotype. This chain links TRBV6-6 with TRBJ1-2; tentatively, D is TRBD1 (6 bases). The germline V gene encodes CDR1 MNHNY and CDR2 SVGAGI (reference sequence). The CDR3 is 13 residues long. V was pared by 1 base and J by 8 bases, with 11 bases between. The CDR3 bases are TGTGCCAGCAGTTACTATGGGGGGCTCGGCTACACCTTC. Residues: CASSYYGGLGYTF.

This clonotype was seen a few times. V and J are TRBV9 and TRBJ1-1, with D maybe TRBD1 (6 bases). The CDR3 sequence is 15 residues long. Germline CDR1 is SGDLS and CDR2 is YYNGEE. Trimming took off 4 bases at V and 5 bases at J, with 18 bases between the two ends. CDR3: CASSSTAGVLTEAFF. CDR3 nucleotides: TGTGCCAGCAGCTCCACCGCAGGGGTGTTGACTGAAGCTTTCTTT.

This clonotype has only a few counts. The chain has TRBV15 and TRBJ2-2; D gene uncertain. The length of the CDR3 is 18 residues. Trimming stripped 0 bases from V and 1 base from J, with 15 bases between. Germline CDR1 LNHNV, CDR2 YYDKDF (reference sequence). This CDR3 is CATSRDPGVGLNTGELFF. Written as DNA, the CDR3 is TGTGCCACCAGCAGAGATCCCGGTGTAGGATTGAACACCGGGGAGCTGTTTTTT.